This T cell receptor (beta chain) was found in a study of glioma-infiltrating T cells after dendritic cell vaccination. Looking at the study overall: Dendritic cell vaccination trial patients had either newly diagnosed or recurrent glioblastoma. Autologous tumor lysate-pulsed dendritic cell vaccination was given between the early 2000s and the early 2010s. Regarding the study as a whole: Survival was not directly related to TCR clonality in these patients.

Points on this clone: Its antigen is unknown.

Regarding time point: after dendritic cell vaccination, including at tumor progression/relapse. The immunoSEQ assay amplified TCRB CDR3 from up to 2 ug DNA. Data came from immunoSEQ multiplex PCR; TCRdb stores just in-frame clones and leaves some out. The data contain more than 75,000 clones, roughly 87% of them singletons. The clonotype originates from a human donor with glioblastoma. The material sequenced was blood, taken after dendritic cell vaccination.

CDR3 coding DNA: TGTGCCAGCAGCTCCGCTACGGGGAACACTGAAGCTTTCTTT. This translates into CASSSATGNTEAFF. The V gene is TRBV6-5, the J gene TRBJ1-1; D is undetermined. This CDR3 spans 14 amino acids. V gave up 6 bases and J gave up 1 base, with 12 bases separating them. The germline gives CDR1 MNHEY, CDR2 SVGAGI.